Below, one T cell receptor (beta chain) is given with its context. These data come from a study of blood T cells in healthy people across ages. Alongside a J-beta primer mix, a sample-barcoded 5' primer served in a second PCR lasting about 7 to 11 cycles. Each CDR3 protein is one row after TCRdb ran MiXCR on the 5' RACE reads. Altogether 450,000 to 700,000 distinct CDR3 sequences are present, 27% being singletons, with the ten largest covering around a sixth. Between the trimmed V and J ends, which lost 6 bases and 10 bases, there was a span of 18 bases. Germline V gene lookup returns CDR1 KGHDR and CDR2 SFDVKD. The CDR3 runs to 14 residues.

Specimen: blood. The sequence derives from a woman in her seventies in good health. The V and J genes are TRBV24-1 and TRBJ2-1; D unclear. The CDR3 loop is CATSPPRESSEQFF. The CDR3 DNA follows: TGTGCCACCAGTCCCCCGCGAGAGTCGAGCGAGCAGTTCTTC.